Below, 16 T cell receptor beta chains from the same sample are listed, as sequenced in a study of CXCR3-negative and CXCR3-positive naive CD8 T cells (dated by TCRdb to the late 2010s). On the study overall, not on this receptor specifically: TRB CDR3s from CXCR3-positive naive cells showed higher hydrophobicity (lower Kidera factor 4), lower energy, and higher strength and volume indices than CXCR3-negative naive cells.

Antigens for these TCRs are unknown. Sequencing was carried out with a NextSeq 550. The Human TCR Profiling Kit (MiLaboratory) was used to prepare UMI-labeled 5' RACE TRB cDNA libraries. TCRdb reanalyzed the reads, keeping one entry per CDR3 protein sequence and omitting DNA. The record for this sample contains around 140,000 distinct CDR3 sequences. Together, the top ten hold roughly 0.41% of the sample. Sequences were obtained from naive CXCR3+ CD8+ T cells from blood. The sample's cell subset or site label, in plain terms: CD45RO-CCR7+CD27+CD95- naive CD8+ T cells expressing CXCR3 (TNR3+). These receptors were taken from a human donor in good health. Some clones in this sample may be carry-over from other donors' samples.

V gene TRBV28 combines with J gene TRBJ2-3; the TRBD1 assignment by TCRdb is unverifiable without DNA. The CDR3 consists of 15 residues. Germline-derived CDR1 and CDR2 are MDHEN and SYDVKM. CDR3 loop: CASSLTGGFADTQYF.

V gene TRBV6-8 combines with J gene TRBJ2-7; lacking DNA, the TRBD2 call made by TCRdb goes unchecked. The length of the CDR3 is 12 residues. Germline V lookup: CDR1 MNHGY, CDR2 SAAAGT. CDR3: CASSREDYEQYF.

The gene calls are TRBV4-1 and TRBJ2-1; TCRdb proposes TRBD2, but this gene call is untestable without DNA. The V gene's germline CDR1 is MGHRA and CDR2 YSYEKL. The CDR3 totals 15 residues. The CDR3 loop reads CASSQGEVARDEQFF.

Here the CDR3 reads CASSLTGTDNEQFF. The J gene is TRBJ2-1, the V gene TRBV5-1; TCRdb outputs TRBD1, but without DNA this stays unchecked. CDR3 length: 14 residues. Germline V gene data show CDR1 as SGHRS and CDR2 as YFSETQ.

The chain carries TRBV7-9 and TRBJ1-2; lacking DNA, the TRBD1 call made by TCRdb goes unchecked. The CDR3 consists of 14 residues. CDR1 and CDR2 (germline): SEHNR, FQNEAQ (reference sequence). The CDR3 sequence is CASSLPDSNYGYTF.

V and J are TRBV20-1 and TRBJ2-2. The CDR3 has 14 residues. Per germline, CDR1 DFQATT and CDR2 SNEGSKA (reference sequence). Here the CDR3 reads CSARDWQNTGELFF.

J is TRBJ2-7 and V is TRBV4-2. The CDR3 loop spans 15 amino acids. Germline V gives CDR1 LGHNA, CDR2 YNFKEQ. The CDR3: CARSQKDSRSYEQYF.

The J gene is TRBJ1-2, the V gene TRBV7-2; TCRdb selects TRBD1, and the lack of DNA leaves this call unchecked. Germline V gene lookup returns CDR1 SGHTA and CDR2 FQGNSA. The CDR3 spans 14 residues. CDR3 sequence: CASSLPGAMHGYTF.

V is TRBV12-3 or TRBV12-4 and J is TRBJ2-3; no DNA is available, so the TRBD2 call from TCRdb remains unchecked. The CDR3 sequence is 15 residues long. CDR3 sequence: CASNPGLVGADTQYF.

CDR3: CASSYIGGTYEQYF. The V gene is TRBV6-5, the J gene TRBJ2-7; the TCRdb D gene call, TRBD1, has no DNA to confirm it. This CDR3 has 14 residues. The germline gives CDR1 MNHEY, CDR2 SVGAGI.

The CDR3 sequence is CASSRLLGRETYEQYF. J is TRBJ2-7 and V is TRBV7-9; TCRdb's assignment of TRBD2 cannot be checked, as there is no DNA. The germline gives CDR1 SEHNR, CDR2 FQNEAQ (reference sequence). The CDR3 totals 16 residues.

This chain links TRBV29-1 with TRBJ1-2; TCRdb names TRBD1, which stays unverified in the absence of DNA. The germline V gene encodes CDR1 SQVTM and CDR2 ANQGSEA. The CDR3 is 16 amino acids. The CDR3 loop reads CSVEEYMRDRGDGYTF. The whole variable domain, remainder taken from reference TRBV29-1 and TRBJ1-2, is SAVISQKPSRDICQRGTSLTIQCQVDSQVTMMFWYRQQPGQSLTLIATANQGSEATYESGFVIDKFPISRPNLTFSTLTVSNMSPEDSSIYLCSVEEYMRDRGDGYTFGSGTRLTVV.

The chain uses TRBV5-1 and TRBJ2-2; absent DNA, TCRdb's TRBD1 call cannot be checked. This CDR3 has 17 amino acids. Germline CDR1 SGHRS, CDR2 YFSETQ. The CDR3 is CASSLADGTAYTGELFF.

The chain employs TRBV5-1 and TRBJ2-2; the D gene TCRdb calls, TRBD1, cannot be checked with no DNA. The CDR3 has 16 amino acids. Looked up from germline, CDR1 is SGHRS and CDR2 is YFSETQ. CDR3 protein: CASSFGQTLNTGEPFF.

This chain connects TRBV11-2 to TRBJ2-7; TCRdb's assignment of TRBD1 cannot be checked, as there is no DNA. CDR3 length equals 15 residues. The germline CDR1 and CDR2 sequences are SGHAT and FQNNGV. The CDR3 is CASSFGQANSYEQYF.

The CDR3 spells CASSYGRDEQYF. The V call is TRBV6-5, the J call TRBJ2-7; TCRdb lists TRBD1, though no DNA is available to test this call. The germline gives CDR1 MNHEY, CDR2 SVGAGI. This CDR3 spans 12 amino acids.